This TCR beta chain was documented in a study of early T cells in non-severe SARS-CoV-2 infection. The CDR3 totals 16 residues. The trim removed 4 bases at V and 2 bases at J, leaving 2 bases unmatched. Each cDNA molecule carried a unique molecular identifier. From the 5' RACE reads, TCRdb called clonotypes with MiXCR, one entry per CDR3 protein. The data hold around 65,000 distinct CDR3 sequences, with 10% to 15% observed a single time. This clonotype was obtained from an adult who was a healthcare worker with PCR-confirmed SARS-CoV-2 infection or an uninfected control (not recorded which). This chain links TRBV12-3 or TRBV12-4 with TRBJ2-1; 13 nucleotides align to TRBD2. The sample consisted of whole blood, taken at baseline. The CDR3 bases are TGTGCCAGCAGTTCCGGACTAGCGGGGGCCTACAATGAGCAGTTCTTC. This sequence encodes CASSSGLAGAYNEQFF.